This T cell receptor beta chain was recovered during a study of CXCR3-negative and CXCR3-positive naive CD8 T cells. Study findings and constraints: Diversity ran similarly high across both naive subsets but far lower in memory CD8+ cells. More hydrophobic TRB CDR3s were found in CXCR3-positive naive cells than in CXCR3-negative naive cells. Memory, not naive, CXCR3-negative and CXCR3-positive cells differed in TRBV-TRBJ usage.

CD8+ T cell subsets were each sorted in triplicate, hundreds of thousands of cells apiece. Naive CD8+ T lymphocytes were specified as CD45RO-CCR7+CD27+CD95-. In preparing the TRB cDNA libraries, 5' RACE with UMI labels was used. TCRdb re-called the 5' RACE reads and shows each CDR3 protein once, DNA omitted. The listing records some 68,000 distinct CDR3 sequences. A note on this clonotype: Its antigen is still unknown.

The source of this sequence is a human donor in good health. Some clones in this sample may be carry-over from other donors' samples. Specimen: naive CXCR3+ CD8+ T cells from blood. Subset here: CD45RO-CCR7+CD27+CD95- naive CD8+ T cells expressing CXCR3 (TNR3+).

The CDR3 loop reads CSVVGAPNYGYTF. The chain carries TRBV29-1 and TRBJ1-2; as DNA is missing, the TRBD1 call by TCRdb cannot be tested. Germline-derived CDR1 and CDR2 are SQVTM and ANQGSEA. CDR3 length: 13 amino acids.